The 3 T cell receptor beta chains below come from one sample, sequenced in a study of T cell responses to AZD1222 COVID-19 vaccine. Sequenced by immunoSEQ multiplex PCR; TCRdb stores in-frame clones only, minus some. In the table there are about 100,000 clones, about 86% of which are singletons. Sequences were derived from peripheral blood, sampled on day 0 of AZD1222 vaccination. Source of these receptors: an adult in good health.

The chain combines TRBV18 with TRBJ1-6; D perhaps matches TRBD1 (5 bases). The CDR3 is 16 amino acids. Germline CDR1 is KGHSH and CDR2 is LQKENI. V lost 0 bases, J lost 3 bases, and 9 bases lay in between. CDR3 residues: CASSPPTGGYNSPLHF. The CDR3 DNA is TGTGCCAGCTCACCACCCACAGGCGGCTATAATTCACCCCTCCACTTT.

J is TRBJ1-3 and V is TRBV6-1; no clear D. This CDR3 region has 14 residues. CDR1 is MNHNS, CDR2 SASEGT, per germline. With 6 bases removed from V and 0 bases from J, the gap between germline ends came to 9 bases. CDR3: CASSKVGSGNTIYF. DNA for the CDR3: TGTGCCAGCAGCAAGGTCGGCTCTGGAAACACCATATATTTT.

This clone was found once. J is TRBJ1-2 and V is TRBV5-1; 7 nucleotides line up with TRBD1. From germline, CDR1 is SGHRS and CDR2 YFSETQ. The CDR3 totals 17 residues. V was pared by 5 bases and J by 6 bases, with 19 bases of the junction left unmatched. Written as DNA, the CDR3 is TGCGCCAGCAGTTTTGGCACCGGGGACAGTAAGGGGAATGGCTACACCTTC. Protein sequence: CASSFGTGDSKGNGYTF.